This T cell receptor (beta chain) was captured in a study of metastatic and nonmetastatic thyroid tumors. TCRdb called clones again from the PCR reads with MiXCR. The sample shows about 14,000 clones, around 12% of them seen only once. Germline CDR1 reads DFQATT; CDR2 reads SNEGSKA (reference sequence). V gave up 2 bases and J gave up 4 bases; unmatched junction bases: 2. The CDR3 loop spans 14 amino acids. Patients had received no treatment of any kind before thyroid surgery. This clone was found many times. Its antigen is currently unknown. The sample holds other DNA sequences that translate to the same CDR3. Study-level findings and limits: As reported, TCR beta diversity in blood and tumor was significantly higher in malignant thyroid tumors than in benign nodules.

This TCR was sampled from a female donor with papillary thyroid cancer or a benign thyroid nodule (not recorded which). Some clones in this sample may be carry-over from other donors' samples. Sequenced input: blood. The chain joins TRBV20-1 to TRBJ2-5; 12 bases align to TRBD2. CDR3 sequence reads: CSARLAGGRETQYF. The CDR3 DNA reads TGCAGTGCTAGACTAGCGGGGGGGCGAGAGACCCAGTACTTC.